This passage covers 2 T cell receptor beta chains from one sample sequenced in a study of blood T cell repertoires in COVID-19 (dated by TCRdb to the early 2020s). Library method: the immunoSEQ multiplex PCR assay. The immuneACCESS repertoire file appears here via TCRdb, limited to in-frame rearrangements. These files lack a portion of the clones; in checked studies, under half of the deficit traces to unresolved V genes, and the cause of the others is not known. This sample holds around 180,000 clones; around 85% were observed only once. The biggest ten clones account for under 2.5% of the sample. Input material: peripheral blood. All receptors derive from a man aged 65 to 85 with active or convalescent COVID-19.

V usage is TRBV27 and J usage is TRBJ1-1; the D gene is possibly TRBD1 (5 bases). Per germline, CDR1 MNHEY and CDR2 SMNVEV (reference sequence). Trimming cost V 4 bases and J 1 base, with 7 bases left between them. This CDR3 has 13 amino acids. The CDR3 DNA sequence: TGTGCCAGCAGTTGGCAGGGGAACACTGAAGCTTTCTTT. It specifies CASSWQGNTEAFF.

The chain employs TRBV3-1 (or the pseudogene TRBV3-2) and TRBJ2-2, with 9 bases identical to TRBD2. Germline V gene sequence: CDR1 LGHDT, CDR2 YNNKEL (reference sequence). CDR3 size: 17 residues. V dropped 2 bases and J dropped 1; count of bases not matched to a gene: 5. The CDR3 reads CASSQHSGGWNTGELFF. The CDR3 DNA reads as TGTGCCAGCAGCCAACACAGCGGGGGGTGGAACACCGGGGAGCTGTTTTTT.